Shown below are 8 T cell receptor beta chains from a single sample sequenced in a study of T cell changes during pregnancy in multiple sclerosis. Profiled with immunoSEQ multiplex PCR; TCRdb holds only in-frame clones, not every one. The table records fewer than 55,000 clones, approximately 92% of them present only once. The sample here was peripheral blood, taken after pregnancy. The source of these receptors is a female donor with multiple sclerosis, enrolled in a pregnancy study.

The chain has TRBV9 and TRBJ2-2; 10 nucleotides match TRBD2. This CDR3 is built from 18 residues. J gave up 4 bases and V 0 bases, and 9 bases lay outside the gene matches. The V gene's germline CDR1 is SGDLS and CDR2 YYNGEE. CDR3 DNA sequence: TGTGCCAGCAGCGTAGGTGGTAGCGGGGGGACTAGCACCGGGGAGCTGTTTTTT. This gives the protein CASSVGGSGGTSTGELFF.

This rearrangement joins TRBV6-6 to TRBJ2-3, with D unresolved. CDR1 MNHNY and CDR2 SVGAGI come from the germline V gene (reference sequence). Trimming cost V 6 bases and J 3 bases, with 7 bases left between them. The length of the CDR3 is 12 residues. In DNA, the CDR3 is TGTGCCAGCAGCCTACCAACAGATACGCAGTATTTT. Amino acid sequence: CASSLPTDTQYF.

This sequence joins TRBV6-5 and TRBJ1-2; D is undetermined. The CDR3 covers 13 residues. V was clipped by 8 bases and J by 8 bases, with 18 bases between them. Germline CDR1 and CDR2: MNHEY and SVGAGI. This CDR3 reads CASGTDFWRGYTF. The CDR3 DNA follows: TGTGCCAGCGGAACCGATTTCTGGAGGGGCTACACCTTC.

The chain combines TRBV2 with TRBJ2-7; the D gene is possibly TRBD1 (5 bases). From germline, CDR1 is SNHLY and CDR2 FYNNEI. V dropped 8 bases and J dropped 2 bases, with 13 bases sitting between them. The length of the CDR3 is 13 residues. In DNA form, the CDR3 reads TGTGCCAGCGGGTTTGACAGAACCTACGAGCAGTACTTC. This gives the protein CASGFDRTYEQYF.

The chain combines TRBV9 with TRBJ2-3; the D gene is possibly TRBD2 (5 bases). CDR1 and CDR2 (germline): SGDLS, YYNGEE. V lost 0 bases, J lost 1 base, and 12 bases lay in between. The CDR3 length is 16 residues. The CDR3 loop is CASSVATGKRTDTQYF. The CDR3 nucleotides are TGTGCCAGCAGCGTAGCTACGGGGAAGCGCACAGATACGCAGTATTTT.

This rearrangement joins TRBV19 to TRBJ1-5; D possibly corresponds to TRBD1 (5 bases). The CDR3 runs to 16 residues. V was cut by 3 bases and J by 0 bases, with 12 bases left in between. Germline V gene sequence: CDR1 LNHDA, CDR2 SQIVND (reference sequence). The CDR3 loop reads CASSMYGGTSNQPQHF. The CDR3 bases are TGTGCCAGTAGTATGTACGGGGGGACTAGCAATCAGCCCCAGCATTTT.

This chain connects TRBV7-6 to TRBJ2-2; 11 positions match TRBD2. CDR1 is SGHVS and CDR2 is FNYEAQ in the germline V gene. The CDR3 loop spans 16 amino acids. Losses at the gene ends were 4 bases for V and 5 bases for J; bases not matched to a gene: 6. CDR3: CASSSSSGGITGELFF. The CDR3 region has the DNA TGTGCCAGCAGCTCATCTAGCGGGGGGATAACCGGGGAGCTGTTTTTT. The variable domain in full, with the rest retrieved from reference TRBV7-6 and TRBJ2-2, is GAGVSQSPRYKVTKRGQDVALRCDPISGHVSLYWYRQALGQGPEFLTYFNYEAQQDKSGLPNDRFSAERPEGSISTLTIQRTEQRDSAMYRCASSSSSGGITGELFFGEGSRLTVL.

The chain has TRBV7-6 and TRBJ2-7, with TRBD1 matching over 7 bases. Germline V gives CDR1 SGHVS, CDR2 FNYEAQ. J lost 5 bases, V lost 0 bases, and 1 base had no gene match. The CDR3 runs to 13 residues. CDR3 region: CASSLAQGDEQYF. The DNA of the CDR3 is TGTGCCAGCAGCTTAGCGCAGGGGGACGAGCAGTACTTC.